This is a list of T cell receptor beta chains from one sample in a study of shared clonotypes between healthy human individuals. Sequenced by immunoSEQ multiplex PCR; TCRdb stores in-frame clones only, minus some. There are over a million clones in the sample; 98% to 99% occur only once, and about 0.34% lies in the top ten. Sequencing was carried out using naive CD4+ T cells sorted from blood. The receptors come from a man aged 25-40 years in good health. The CDR3 runs from the conserved cysteine through the conserved F or W. D genes are given only for firm matches. Expanded clones are given a class, and other clones once, few, many or no size at all.

>TRBJ2-1|TRBD2|NA|TRBV6-5
CASSLAGVIHEQFF
TGTGCCAGCAGTCTGGCGGGAGTGATACATGAGCAGTTCTTC
>TRBJ1-2|NA|NA|TRBV29-1
CSVEGVDYGYTF
TGCAGCGTTGAGGGGGTGGACTATGGCTACACCTTC
>TRBJ2-7|NA|once|TRBV7-9
CASSKRVTAGGDREQYF
TGTGCCAGCAGCAAGAGGGTTACGGCAGGAGGGGATCGCGAGCAGTACTTC
>TRBJ2-2|NA|NA|TRBV6-1
CASTEVTNTGELFF
TGTGCCAGCACGGAGGTGACGAACACCGGGGAGCTGTTTTTT
>TRBJ1-4|NA|NA|TRBV28
CASSEQGSRREKLFF
TGTGCCAGCAGCGAACAGGGATCACGTCGTGAAAAACTGTTTTTT
>TRBJ2-2|NA|NA|TRBV11-2
CASSLDSTGQNTGELFF
TGTGCCAGCAGCTTAGATAGCACCGGACAAAACACCGGGGAGCTGTTTTTT
>TRBJ1-1|NA|NA|TRBV27
CASSVNYLNTEAFF
TGTGCCAGCAGTGTGAATTATCTAAACACTGAAGCTTTCTTT
>TRBJ2-1|NA|NA|TRBV5-4
CASSSWSYNEQFF
TGTGCCAGCAGCTCTTGGAGCTACAATGAGCAGTTCTTC
>TRBJ1-2|TRBD1|NA|TRBV6-4
CASSRGLNYGYTF
TGTGCCAGCAGCAGGGGGTTGAACTATGGCTACACCTTC
>TRBJ2-6|NA|NA|TRBV5-5
CASSLGQGGGANVLTF
TGTGCCAGCAGCTTGGGACAGGGAGGGGGGGCCAACGTCCTGACTTTC
>TRBJ2-7|NA|NA|TRBV28
CASTNQAYEQYF
TGTGCCAGCACGAACCAGGCCTACGAGCAGTACTTC
>TRBJ2-7|NA|once|TRBV5-4
CASSQKTGIDEQYF
TGTGCCAGCAGCCAAAAAACAGGGATCGACGAGCAGTACTTC
>TRBJ2-1|NA|NA|TRBV7-2
CASSRSTHEQFF
TGTGCCAGCAGCCGATCGACGCATGAGCAGTTCTTC
>TRBJ2-5|NA|NA|TRBV9
CASSYSGETQYF
TGTGCCAGCAGTTATAGCGGAGAGACCCAGTACTTC
>TRBJ2-7|TRBD2|NA|TRBV30
CAWAGTRREQYF
TGTGCCTGGGCCGGGACTAGGCGAGAGCAGTACTTC
>TRBJ2-1|NA|NA|TRBV6-5
CASRLQAGLYNEQFF
TGTGCCAGCAGACTACAGGCGGGTCTCTACAATGAGCAGTTCTTC
>TRBJ2-7|TRBD1|NA|TRBV18
CASSPLDREGEQYF
TGTGCCAGCTCACCACTTGACAGGGAAGGCGAGCAGTACTTC
>TRBJ2-1|TRBD2|NA|TRBV10-3
CAIKGRREGPDEQFF
TGTGCCATCAAAGGGCGGCGGGAGGGCCCGGATGAGCAGTTCTTC
>TRBJ1-2|NA|NA|TRBV5-5
CASSGTTNYGYTF
TGTGCCAGCAGCGGGACCACTAACTATGGCTACACCTTC
>TRBJ2-2|NA|NA|TRBV4-2
CASSQVQRGGELFF
TGTGCCAGCAGCCAAGTCCAAAGGGGAGGGGAGCTGTTTTTT
>TRBJ1-1|NA|NA|TRBV2
CASTGTLNTEAFF
TGTGCCAGCACCGGGACATTGAACACTGAAGCTTTCTTT
>TRBJ1-1|NA|NA|TRBV7-6
CASSLGFYTEAFF
TGTGCCAGCAGCTTAGGGTTTTACACTGAAGCTTTCTTT
>TRBJ1-2|NA|NA|TRBV5-1
CASSLDATGYGYTF
TGCGCCAGCAGCTTGGACGCGACAGGCTATGGCTACACCTTC
>TRBJ2-5|NA|NA|TRBV10-3
CAIMSGPGETQYF
TGTGCCATAATGTCAGGGCCAGGAGAGACCCAGTACTTC
>TRBJ1-1|NA|NA|TRBV9
CASSVGTDRTLRTEAFF
TGTGCCAGCAGCGTAGGAACTGACAGGACCCTACGCACTGAAGCTTTCTTT
>TRBJ1-1|TRBD1|NA|TRBV6-5
CASRRTGTNTEAFF
TGTGCCAGCAGACGGACAGGAACGAACACTGAAGCTTTCTTT
>TRBJ2-3|NA|NA|TRBV6-5
CASSYSGTPPADTQYF
TGTGCCAGCAGTTACTCCGGGACTCCCCCCGCAGATACGCAGTATTTT
>TRBJ2-1|NA|NA|TRBV4-3
CASSPRTASSYNEQFF
TGCGCCAGCAGCCCGAGGACAGCAAGCTCCTACAATGAGCAGTTCTTC
>TRBJ2-2|TRBD1|NA|TRBV15
CATSSLTGIGELFF
TGTGCCACCAGCAGCTTGACAGGGATCGGGGAGCTGTTTTTT
>TRBJ2-5|TRBD2|NA|TRBV5-1
CASSALAVQETQYF
TGCGCCAGCAGCGCACTAGCGGTCCAAGAGACCCAGTACTTC
>TRBJ1-5|NA|NA|TRBV27
CASGRNQPQHF
TGTGCCAGCGGGCGGAATCAGCCCCAGCATTTT
>TRBJ2-2|TRBD1|NA|TRBV9
CASSPRTGSPGELFF
TGTGCCAGCAGCCCCCGGACAGGGAGTCCCGGGGAGCTGTTTTTT
>TRBJ2-2|TRBD2|NA|TRBV5-1
CASSSGLAGGPATGELFF
TGCGCCAGCAGCTCCGGACTAGCGGGAGGGCCGGCGACCGGGGAGCTGTTTTTT
>TRBJ1-5|NA|NA|TRBV10-3
CAISVTGNNQPQHF
TGTGCCATCAGTGTAACAGGGAACAATCAGCCCCAGCATTTT
>TRBJ2-5|TRBD2|NA|TRBV9
CASSPRLAGETQYF
TGTGCCAGCAGCCCTAGACTAGCAGGGGAGACCCAGTACTTC
>TRBJ2-1|NA|NA|TRBV4-3
CASSRVSGETNEQFF
TGCGCCAGCAGCCGCGTGTCCGGGGAGACGAATGAGCAGTTCTTC
>TRBJ2-7|NA|NA|TRBV15
CATSSRSQRGYEQYF
TGTGCCACCAGCAGCCGGTCCCAAAGGGGTTACGAGCAGTACTTC
>TRBJ1-1|TRBD1|NA|TRBV29-1
CSGRGKDTEAFF
TGCAGCGGCAGGGGGAAGGACACTGAAGCTTTCTTT
>TRBJ2-1|TRBD2|NA|TRBV19
CASSGGLVRNEQFF
TGTGCCAGTAGTGGAGGACTAGTAAGGAATGAGCAGTTCTTC
>TRBJ2-1|TRBD2|NA|TRBV5-1
CASSQGLAGGNEQFF
TGCGCCAGCAGCCAGGGACTAGCGGGAGGAAATGAGCAGTTCTTC
>TRBJ1-2|NA|NA|TRBV5-4
CASSSIRQSGYTF
TGTGCCAGCAGCTCAATTCGACAATCTGGCTACACCTTC
>TRBJ2-1|NA|NA|TRBV5-1
CASSLTLYNEQFF
TGCGCCAGCAGCTTGACGCTATACAATGAGCAGTTCTTC
>TRBJ2-1|NA|NA|TRBV7-2
CASSLSPSYNEQFF
TGTGCCAGCAGCTTATCCCCCAGCTACAATGAGCAGTTCTTC
>TRBJ2-3|NA|NA|TRBV5-1
CASSSQGADTQYF
TGCGCCAGCAGCTCCCAGGGTGCAGATACGCAGTATTTT
>TRBJ2-1|NA|NA|TRBV9
CASSALHSVGTGEQFF
TGTGCCAGCAGCGCCTTGCATAGCGTAGGGACGGGTGAGCAGTTCTTC
>TRBJ2-7|NA|NA|TRBV14
CASSQWGDEQYF
TGTGCCAGCAGCCAATGGGGGGACGAGCAGTACTTC